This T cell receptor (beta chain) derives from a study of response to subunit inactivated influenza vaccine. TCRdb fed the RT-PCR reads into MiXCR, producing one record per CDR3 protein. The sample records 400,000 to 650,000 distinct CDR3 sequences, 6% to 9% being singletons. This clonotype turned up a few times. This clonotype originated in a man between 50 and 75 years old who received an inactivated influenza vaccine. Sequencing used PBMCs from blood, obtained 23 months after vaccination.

CDR3 DNA sequence: TGTGCCAGCAGCTTAGGCCGGAAGGCTAATGAAAAACTGTTTTTT. Translating it yields CASSLGRKANEKLFF. This chain joins TRBV7-8 and TRBJ1-4; D not resolved. There are 15 residues in the CDR3. Germline lookup yields CDR1 SGHVS and CDR2 FQNEAQ. V was pared by 1 base and J by 3 bases, with 9 bases between.